This T cell receptor (beta chain) came from a study of blood T cells in healthy people across ages. Notes on this clonotype: The target antigen is unknown.

For the second PCR, which ran for about 7 to 11 cycles, a sample-barcoded 5' primer and a J-beta primer mix were used. TCRdb reprocessed the 5' RACE reads with MiXCR, giving one entry per CDR3 protein. The data contain over 1,500,000 distinct CDR3 sequences, just under 50% of them singletons. The study, taken as a whole, reports: Naive CD4+ cells and diversity were both higher in long-lived donors than in aged donors. CMV status of donors was unknown, possibly confounding expanded clonotype changes.

Germline V gives CDR1 KGHSH, CDR2 LQKENI. The CDR3 runs to 16 residues. V was cut by 6 bases and J by 4 bases, with 22 bases left in between. V gene TRBV18 combines with J gene TRBJ2-7; tentative D call: TRBD1 (7 bases). This clonotype was obtained from a middle-aged woman in good health. Sequencing was carried out using blood. CDR3 loop: CASSLRQGAREYEQYF. In DNA, the CDR3 is TGTGCCAGCTCCCTCAGACAGGGAGCACGGGAGTACGAGCAGTACTTC.